The present TCR beta chain was sequenced within a study of blood T cell repertoires in COVID-19. Study information: Nucleic acid was either cDNA or gDNA, and it came from T cells, B-cell-depleted T cells, or PBMCs.

Looked up from germline, CDR1 is GTSNPN and CDR2 is SVGIG (reference sequence). This CDR3 region has 14 residues. V was clipped by 0 bases and J by 4 bases, with 12 bases between them. Original methodology: Amplification of reference gene primers was used by the study to estimate nucleated cell counts. Method: immunoSEQ multiplex PCR; TCRdb's copy keeps in-frame clones and lacks some. Clonal size and the V and J genes are those of that table, whereas D and trimming came from the DNA. The data show nearly 300,000 clones, around 88% seen once. Sequencing was performed on peripheral blood. The V and J genes are TRBV30 and TRBJ1-1, with D possibly TRBD1 on 6 matching bases. The receptor was isolated from a young woman who had recovered from COVID-19. CDR3 in amino acids: CAWSVGQGTTEAFF. Written as DNA, the CDR3 is TGTGCCTGGAGTGTAGGGCAGGGGACCACTGAAGCTTTCTTT.